One and the same sample provided the 18 T cell receptor beta chains below, sequenced in a study of T cells in Graves' hyperthyroidism and ophthalmopathy. Using RNA transcripts as the source, TCR beta CDR3 regions were amplified. The HTBI primer set drove a first-round RT-PCR of the TCR CDR3. Each CDR3 protein is one row after TCRdb ran MiXCR on the multiplex PCR reads. Of over 400,000 distinct CDR3 sequences in the sample, roughly 23% were seen once. The specimen was blood. All receptors derive from a woman in her 70s with Graves' ophthalmopathy.

V is TRBV20-1 and J is TRBJ2-1, with D uncertain. The CDR3 spans 11 residues. Germline V gives CDR1 DFQATT, CDR2 SNEGSKA (reference sequence). The germline V and J ends were trimmed by 7 bases and 6 bases, with 10 bases remaining between them. CDR3 residues: CSGALGNEQFF. Here the CDR3 DNA reads TGCAGTGGGGCATTGGGCAATGAGCAGTTCTTC.

This clonotype was counted between two and nine times. The chain has TRBV20-1 and TRBJ2-1; 8 bases line up with TRBD1. The CDR3 totals 20 residues. V was clipped by 1 base and J by 0 bases; unmatched bases: 17. Germline V gene lookup returns CDR1 DFQATT and CDR2 SNEGSKA (reference sequence). The CDR3 bases are TGCAGTGCTAGAGTGGGGCAGGGGGCATTTGCGGGAAGCTCCTACAATGAGCAGTTCTTC. Amino acids: CSARVGQGAFAGSSYNEQFF.

In this sample, this clonotype turned up a few times. The V call is TRBV12-3 or TRBV12-4, the J call TRBJ2-1, with no clear D. V was pared by 3 bases and J by 12 bases, with 9 bases between. The CDR3 spans 11 residues. The CDR3 DNA reads TGTGCCAGCAGTTTTCGATCGCTGCAGTTCTTC. Residues: CASSFRSLQFF.

V usage is TRBV9 and J usage is TRBJ2-1; 9 bases map to TRBD1. Unmatched junction bases numbered 15, after V lost 3 bases and J lost 8 bases. CDR1 is SGDLS and CDR2 is YYNGEE in the germline V gene. The CDR3 contains 17 residues. CDR3 DNA: TGTGCCAGCAGCGCGTTCCTCCTAAGGACAGGGGCCGATGAGCAGTTCTTC. Protein sequence: CASSAFLLRTGADEQFF.

The chain is built from TRBV4-3 and TRBJ1-5, with D unclear. CDR1 and CDR2 from the germline V gene are LGHNA and YSLEER. The CDR3 covers 15 residues. The ends were cut back, 0 bases at V and 4 bases at J, with 10 bases in the middle. This CDR3 is CASSQEDRGNQPQHF. The CDR3 DNA is TGCGCCAGCAGCCAAGAGGACCGTGGAAATCAGCCCCAGCATTTT.

This clonotype was observed many times. The chain couples TRBV5-6 to TRBJ2-3; no clear D. Germline CDR1 and CDR2: SGHDT and YYEEEE. The CDR3 runs 16 residues. The V end was cut by 1 base, the J end by 0 bases, with 12 bases between. The CDR3 DNA is TGTGCCAGCAGCTTGATGGCTGCCGTGAGCACAGATACGCAGTATTTT. Residues: CASSLMAAVSTDTQYF.

On this clonotype itself: A clone one base away is much larger, so this may be a read error. The chain combines TRBV28 with TRBJ2-7; D is undetermined. The length of the CDR3 is 15 residues. The V gene lost 7 bases and the J gene lost 5 bases, with 21 bases spanning the gap. From germline, CDR1 is MDHEN and CDR2 SYDVKM. The CDR3 DNA reads as TGTGCCAGCACCACCGGCATGAGCAGGTTGGACGAGCAGTACTTC. Amino acids: CASTTGMSRLDEQYF. The variable domain in full, completed from reference TRBV28 and TRBJ2-7, reads DVKVTQSSRYLVKRTGEKVFLECVQDMDHENMFWYRQDPGLGLRLIYFSYDVKMKEKGDIPEGYSVSREKKERFSLILESASTNQTSMYLCASTTGMSRLDEQYFGPGTRLTVT.

This clonotype was seen many times. The gene calls are TRBV7-2 and TRBJ2-7; D possibly matches TRBD1 or TRBD2 (5 bases each). CDR3 length: 14 residues. Trimming shortened V by 5 bases and J by 2 bases, and 13 bases separated the two germline ends. CDR1 and CDR2 from the germline V gene are SGHTA and FQGNSA. The CDR3 DNA reads as TGTGCCAGCAGCCCAGCTGGGGGACCCTACGAGCAGTACTTC. Protein: CASSPAGGPYEQYF.

This clonotype came up a few times. The CDR3, as DNA: TGTGCCATCAAAGGGGGGCGTGAAAAACTGTTTTTT. Translated, it gives CAIKGGREKLFF. V gene TRBV10-3 combines with J gene TRBJ1-4, with D possibly being TRBD1 (6 bases). The V gene lost 7 bases and the J gene lost 7 bases, with 10 bases spanning the gap. Germline lookup yields CDR1 ENHRY and CDR2 SYGVKD. The CDR3 is 12 amino acids.

This clonotype was seen only once. This chain joins TRBV2 and TRBJ2-7, with D unresolved. V lost 2 bases and J lost 11, with 22 bases in between. This CDR3 region has 15 residues. Germline assignment: CDR1 SNHLY and CDR2 FYNNEI. CDR3 region: CASSEIPQSPTSEYF. DNA for the CDR3: TGTGCCAGCAGTGAAATCCCGCAGTCCCCTACGTCGGAGTACTTC.

This clonotype was seen a few times. V and J are TRBV5-6 and TRBJ1-1; D ambiguous. V lost 3 bases and J 1 base, leaving 10 bases between the germline ends. This CDR3 comprises 14 residues. Germline CDR1 reads SGHDT; CDR2 reads YYEEEE. CDR3 loop: CASSWRLPNTEAFF. As DNA, the CDR3 is TGTGCCAGCAGCTGGAGGTTACCGAACACTGAAGCTTTCTTT.

This clonotype showed up just a few times. V usage is TRBV15 and J usage is TRBJ2-7, with D possibly TRBD1 on 5 matching bases. Germline lookup yields CDR1 LNHNV and CDR2 YYDKDF (reference sequence). This CDR3 has 14 amino acids. V dropped 4 bases and J dropped 3 bases, with 13 bases sitting between them. The chain's CDR3 is CATSIGVDSYEQYF. In DNA form, the CDR3 reads TGTGCCACCAGCATAGGGGTGGATAGCTACGAGCAGTACTTC.

This clonotype was seen more than once but under ten times. The rearrangement uses TRBV10-3 and TRBJ1-4; the D is unclear. With 0 bases removed from V and 4 bases from J, the gap between germline ends came to 3 bases. CDR3 length equals 13 residues. Germline V gene data show CDR1 as ENHRY and CDR2 as SYGVKD. The DNA for the CDR3 is TGTGCCATCAGTGAGTCGGTTAATGAAAAACTGTTTTTT. This sequence encodes CAISESVNEKLFF.

This clonotype has a count of ten or more. The chain employs TRBV3-1 and TRBJ1-1; a weak D match, TRBD1 (5 bases). Deletions cut 0 bases from V and 8 bases from J, with 13 bases between. CDR3 length: 14 amino acids. Per germline, CDR1 LGHDT and CDR2 YNNKEL (reference sequence). In DNA form, the CDR3 reads TGTGCCAGCAGCCAAGATATGGGGGGGTCGGAAGCTTTCTTT. Translation gives CASSQDMGGSEAFF.

This clonotype appeared a few times. The chain has TRBV5-8 and TRBJ2-7, with unresolved D. This CDR3 has 14 residues. Germline CDR1 reads SGHTS; CDR2 reads YDEGEE. The V and J ends lost 1 base and 3 bases respectively, with 11 bases between them. CDR3 sequence (DNA): TGTGCCAGCAGCTTGCCCACAGCGATCTACGAGCAGTACTTC. Protein sequence: CASSLPTAIYEQYF. The full variable domain, its missing parts supplied by reference TRBV5-8 and TRBJ2-7, is EAGVTQSPTHLIKTRGQQATLRCSPISGHTSVYWYQQALGLGLQFLLWYDEGEERNRGNFPPRFSGRQFPNYSSELNVNALELEDSALYLCASSLPTAIYEQYFGPGTRLTVT.

Many counts were recorded for this clonotype. The gene calls are TRBV28 and TRBJ2-1; D possibly corresponds to TRBD1 (6 bases). The CDR3 contains 13 residues. CDR1 is MDHEN and CDR2 is SYDVKM in the germline V gene. The V end was cut by 8 bases, the J end by 4 bases, with 12 bases between. The CDR3 DNA reads as TGTGCCAGCTTGAAACAGGGTTACAATGAGCAGTTCTTC. It yields the protein CASLKQGYNEQFF.

The table lists this clonotype with a few counts. The V and J genes are TRBV20-1 and TRBJ1-4, with D perhaps matching TRBD1 (6 bases). CDR3 length equals 13 residues. V shed 0 bases and J shed 8 bases, with 10 bases lying between them. CDR1 is DFQATT, CDR2 SNEGSKA, per germline (reference sequence). CDR3 DNA sequence: TGCAGTGCTAGAGAACAGGGCGACGAAAAACTGTTTTTT. It yields the protein CSAREQGDEKLFF.

This clonotype occurred many times. This chain joins TRBV7-9 and TRBJ2-5; 14 nucleotides match TRBD2. The CDR3 is 17 amino acids. Per the germline V gene, CDR1 is SEHNR and CDR2 is FQNEAQ (reference sequence). Germline trimming cut 5 bases from V and 1 base from J; bases unmatched to any gene: 6. Here the CDR3 reads CASSGLAGGGVQETQYF. The CDR3 DNA reads as TGTGCCAGCAGCGGACTAGCGGGAGGAGGTGTCCAAGAGACCCAGTACTTC.